The rows below give T cell receptor beta chains drawn from one sample of a study of cytomegalovirus exposure and HLA in healthy donors. Libraries were prepared by immunoSEQ multiplex PCR; TCRdb keeps only in-frame clonotypes and omits some of them. The sample includes 170,000 or so clones, less than 90% of them seen just once. Sample: PBMCs. These receptors were collected from a man aged 50-60 years in good health and CMV-seronegative. CDR3s include the opening cysteine and the closing phenylalanine or tryptophan. The order of the fields is clone size, D gene, J gene, V gene, CDR3 DNA, CDR3 protein. The D gene is left open where the match is weak. Part of the rows lack a size; the others show once, few, many or a class for expanded clones.

clone_size: .
d_call: .
j_call: TRBJ2-1
v_call: TRBV9
cdr3_nt: TGTGCCAGCAGCCCCCATCAATGGAGCAATGAGCAGTTCTTC
cdr3_aa: CASSPHQWSNEQFF

clone_size: .
d_call: .
j_call: TRBJ1-3
v_call: TRBV7-3
cdr3_nt: TGTGCCAGCAGCCCGACAGGAGGAAACACCATATATTTT
cdr3_aa: CASSPTGGNTIYF

clone_size: .
d_call: TRBD2
j_call: TRBJ2-1
v_call: TRBV5-8
cdr3_nt: TGTGCCAGCAGCCGGGGACTAGCAACTCGTGAGCAGTTCTTC
cdr3_aa: CASSRGLATREQFF

clone_size: .
d_call: .
j_call: TRBJ2-5
v_call: TRBV7-9
cdr3_nt: TGTTCCAGCAGCAGCTTACAGGGCCTCTCGCGGGAGACCCAGTACTTC
cdr3_aa: CSSSSLQGLSRETQYF

clone_size: few
d_call: .
j_call: TRBJ2-5
v_call: TRBV4-3
cdr3_nt: TGCGCCAGCGGGCCCCGTAGTGGAGAGACCCAGTACTTC
cdr3_aa: CASGPRSGETQYF

clone_size: .
d_call: TRBD2
j_call: TRBJ2-1
v_call: TRBV10-1
cdr3_nt: TGCGCCAGCATAACTAGCGGGAGGGCCACCTACAATGAGCAGTTCTTC
cdr3_aa: CASITSGRATYNEQFF

clone_size: once
d_call: .
j_call: TRBJ1-2
v_call: TRBV6-5
cdr3_nt: TGTGCCAGCAGTTACTCATCGGCCGGGGAGAACTATGGCTACACCTTC
cdr3_aa: CASSYSSAGENYGYTF

clone_size: .
d_call: .
j_call: TRBJ2-2
v_call: TRBV7-3
cdr3_nt: TGTGCCAGCAGCTTATTTTTAGCCGGGGAGCTGTTTTTT
cdr3_aa: CASSLFLAGELFF

clone_size: .
d_call: TRBD1
j_call: TRBJ2-6
v_call: TRBV30
cdr3_nt: TGTGCCTGGAGCCCCGGACAGGTCCGTCCTATCTCTGGGGCCAACGTCCTGACTTTC
cdr3_aa: CAWSPGQVRPISGANVLTF

clone_size: few
d_call: TRBD2
j_call: TRBJ2-6
v_call: TRBV4-3
cdr3_nt: TGCGCCAGCAGCCAAGATCCGGGGGGTTTAGGGTTTGGGGCCAACGTCCTGACTTTC
cdr3_aa: CASSQDPGGLGFGANVLTF

clone_size: .
d_call: .
j_call: TRBJ2-7
v_call: TRBV28
cdr3_nt: TGTGCCAGCACCGACGGGCCGGGGGTGTTGGACGAGCAGTACTTC
cdr3_aa: CASTDGPGVLDEQYF

clone_size: .
d_call: TRBD2
j_call: TRBJ2-2
v_call: TRBV9
cdr3_nt: TGTGCCAGCAGCGTGCCAGCGGGAGGACCCGCGAACACCGGGGAGCTGTTTTTT
cdr3_aa: CASSVPAGGPANTGELFF

clone_size: .
d_call: TRBD1
j_call: TRBJ2-1
v_call: TRBV27
cdr3_nt: TGTGCCAGCAGTTTATCGTCACAGGGGGTATTAGGTGAGCAGTTCTTC
cdr3_aa: CASSLSSQGVLGEQFF

clone_size: once
d_call: TRBD1
j_call: TRBJ1-5
v_call: TRBV7-6
cdr3_nt: TGTGCCAGCAGCCACAGGGGACGCAATCAGCCCCAGCATTTT
cdr3_aa: CASSHRGRNQPQHF

clone_size: few
d_call: .
j_call: TRBJ1-1
v_call: TRBV12-5
cdr3_nt: TGTGCTAGTGCCCCGAGCGGGCGGCATACTGAAGCTTTCTTT
cdr3_aa: CASAPSGRHTEAFF

clone_size: .
d_call: .
j_call: TRBJ2-4
v_call: TRBV29-1
cdr3_nt: TGCAGCTCTTACAGCCAGTCCAAAAACATTCAGTACTTC
cdr3_aa: CSSYSQSKNIQYF

clone_size: .
d_call: .
j_call: TRBJ1-4
v_call: TRBV19
cdr3_nt: TGTGCCAGTAGTACAGACTCCGCGGGAGGAAAACTGTTTTTT
cdr3_aa: CASSTDSAGGKLFF

clone_size: .
d_call: .
j_call: TRBJ1-2
v_call: TRBV6-5
cdr3_nt: TGTGCCAGCAGCCTCCAGGGGAACTATGGCTACACCTTC
cdr3_aa: CASSLQGNYGYTF

clone_size: .
d_call: .
j_call: TRBJ2-1
v_call: TRBV4-3
cdr3_nt: TGCGCCAGCAGCCAAGAAGCGAGCTCCTACAATGAGCAGTTCTTC
cdr3_aa: CASSQEASSYNEQFF

clone_size: .
d_call: .
j_call: TRBJ2-6
v_call: TRBV2
cdr3_nt: TGTGCCAGCAGGGGGCTCGGGGCCAACGTCCTGACTTTC
cdr3_aa: CASRGLGANVLTF

clone_size: .
d_call: TRBD2
j_call: TRBJ2-5
v_call: TRBV4-2
cdr3_nt: TGTGCCAGCAGCCAGGGACTAGCGGGAGTGGGGGAGCAGTACTTC
cdr3_aa: CASSQGLAGVGEQYF

clone_size: .
d_call: .
j_call: TRBJ1-1
v_call: TRBV6-5
cdr3_nt: TGTGCCAGCAGGCCACCCTCGGGAGTCTCTGAAGCTTTCTTT
cdr3_aa: CASRPPSGVSEAFF

clone_size: few
d_call: .
j_call: TRBJ1-4
v_call: TRBV19
cdr3_nt: TGTGCCACTACCGATACTGGTCGGAATGAAAAACTGTTTTTT
cdr3_aa: CATTDTGRNEKLFF

clone_size: .
d_call: TRBD2
j_call: TRBJ2-5
v_call: TRBV9
cdr3_nt: TGTGCCAGCAGCGTAGGGTCTAGCGGAAAAGAGACCCAGTACTTC
cdr3_aa: CASSVGSSGKETQYF

clone_size: once
d_call: TRBD2
j_call: TRBJ2-5
v_call: TRBV4-2
cdr3_nt: TGTGCCAGCAGCCAAGATGCGGGACTAGCGGGGGGGGAGACCCAGTACTTC
cdr3_aa: CASSQDAGLAGGETQYF

clone_size: few
d_call: .
j_call: TRBJ1-3
v_call: TRBV4-2
cdr3_nt: TGTGCCAGCAGCCGAAATAGACTAGGCTCTGGAAACACCATATATTTT
cdr3_aa: CASSRNRLGSGNTIYF

clone_size: .
d_call: .
j_call: TRBJ2-3
v_call: TRBV18
cdr3_nt: TGTGCCAGCTCTCCGGCCCCACCCCGCGGGGCAATAGATACGCAGTATTTT
cdr3_aa: CASSPAPPRGAIDTQYF

clone_size: once
d_call: TRBD1
j_call: TRBJ2-7
v_call: TRBV9
cdr3_nt: TGTGCCAGCAGCCCACGAACCGGGACAGGGCGCGAGCAGTACTTC
cdr3_aa: CASSPRTGTGREQYF

clone_size: few
d_call: TRBD1
j_call: TRBJ2-2
v_call: TRBV5-1
cdr3_nt: TGCGCCAGCAGCTTAAAATCCCCGACAGGGCGGGACACCGGGGAGCTGTTTTTT
cdr3_aa: CASSLKSPTGRDTGELFF

clone_size: .
d_call: .
j_call: TRBJ2-1
v_call: TRBV10-3
cdr3_nt: TGTGCCATCAGTGACGGCCCTAGTTATGAGCAGTTCTTC
cdr3_aa: CAISDGPSYEQFF

clone_size: .
d_call: .
j_call: TRBJ1-6
v_call: TRBV7-9
cdr3_nt: TGTGCCAGCAGCTTAGGAGGTGAATCACCCCTCCACTTT
cdr3_aa: CASSLGGESPLHF

clone_size: .
d_call: TRBD1
j_call: TRBJ2-1
v_call: TRBV11-3
cdr3_nt: TGTGCCAGCAGCTTGACCGGGACAGATGACAATGAGCAGTTCTTC
cdr3_aa: CASSLTGTDDNEQFF

clone_size: once
d_call: .
j_call: TRBJ1-1
v_call: TRBV6-5
cdr3_nt: TGTGCCAGCAGTTCCCCAGGTTTGGGCACTGAAGCTTTCTTT
cdr3_aa: CASSSPGLGTEAFF

clone_size: .
d_call: .
j_call: TRBJ2-7
v_call: TRBV27
cdr3_nt: TGTGCCAGCAGTTTAGGCAGGGGGGCCTATATCGAGCAGTACTTC
cdr3_aa: CASSLGRGAYIEQYF

clone_size: .
d_call: TRBD2
j_call: TRBJ2-5
v_call: TRBV7-2
cdr3_nt: TGTGCCAGCAGCTTAGCTCTAGCGGGGGGCATCCAAGAGACCCAGTACTTC
cdr3_aa: CASSLALAGGIQETQYF

clone_size: .
d_call: TRBD2
j_call: TRBJ2-7
v_call: TRBV13
cdr3_nt: TGTGCCAGCAGCTTAGTAGGTAGCGGGAGATACGAGCAGTACTTC
cdr3_aa: CASSLVGSGRYEQYF

clone_size: .
d_call: TRBD1
j_call: TRBJ1-2
v_call: TRBV6-5
cdr3_nt: TGTGCCAGCAGCATCACAGGGGGCGATGGCTACACCTTC
cdr3_aa: CASSITGGDGYTF

clone_size: few
d_call: TRBD1
j_call: TRBJ1-1
v_call: TRBV6-1
cdr3_nt: TGTGCCAGCATCGCGACAGGGGGAGGAAACACTGAAGCTTTCTTT
cdr3_aa: CASIATGGGNTEAFF

clone_size: .
d_call: .
j_call: TRBJ1-5
v_call: TRBV7-2
cdr3_nt: TGTGCCAGCAGCCTGGAGGGGGGGGAGCCCCAGCATTTT
cdr3_aa: CASSLEGGEPQHF

clone_size: few
d_call: .
j_call: TRBJ1-1
v_call: TRBV7-9
cdr3_nt: TGTGCCTCCGGGGAGGGTGAAGCTTTCTTT
cdr3_aa: CASGEGEAFF